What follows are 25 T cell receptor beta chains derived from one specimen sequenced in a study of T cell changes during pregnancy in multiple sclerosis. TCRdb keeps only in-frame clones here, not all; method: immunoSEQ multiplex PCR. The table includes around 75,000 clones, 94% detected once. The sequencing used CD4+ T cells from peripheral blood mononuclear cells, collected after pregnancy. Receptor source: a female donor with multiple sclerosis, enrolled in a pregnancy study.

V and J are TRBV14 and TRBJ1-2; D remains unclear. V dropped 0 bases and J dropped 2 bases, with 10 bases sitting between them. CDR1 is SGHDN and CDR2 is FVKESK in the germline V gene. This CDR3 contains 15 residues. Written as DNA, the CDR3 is TGTGCCAGCAGCCAAGAAGCAGGAATAAACTATGGCTACACCTTC. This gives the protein CASSQEAGINYGYTF.

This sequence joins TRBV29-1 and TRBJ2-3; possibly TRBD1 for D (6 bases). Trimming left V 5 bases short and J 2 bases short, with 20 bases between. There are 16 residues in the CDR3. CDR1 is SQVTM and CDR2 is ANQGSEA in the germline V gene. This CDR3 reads CSVKQGSGPVTDTQYF. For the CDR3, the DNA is TGCAGCGTTAAACAGGGTTCCGGTCCGGTCACAGATACGCAGTATTTT.

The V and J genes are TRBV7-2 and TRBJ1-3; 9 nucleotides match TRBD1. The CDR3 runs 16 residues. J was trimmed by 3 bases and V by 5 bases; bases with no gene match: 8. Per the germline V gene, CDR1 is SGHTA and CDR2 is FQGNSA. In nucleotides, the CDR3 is TGTGCCAGCAGCCCCGGGGGACAGGGTCGTGGAAACACCATATATTTT. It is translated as CASSPGGQGRGNTIYF.

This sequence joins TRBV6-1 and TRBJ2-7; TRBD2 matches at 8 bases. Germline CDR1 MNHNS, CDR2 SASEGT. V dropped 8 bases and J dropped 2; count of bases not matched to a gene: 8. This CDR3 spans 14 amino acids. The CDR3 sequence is CASRGGRGAYEQYF. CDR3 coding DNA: TGTGCCAGCCGAGGGGGGCGGGGGGCCTACGAGCAGTACTTC.

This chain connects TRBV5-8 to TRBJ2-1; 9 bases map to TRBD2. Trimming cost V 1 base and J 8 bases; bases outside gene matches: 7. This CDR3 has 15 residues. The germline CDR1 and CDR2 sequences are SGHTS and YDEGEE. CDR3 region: CASSLLLAGNHEQFF. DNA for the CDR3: TGTGCCAGCAGCTTGTTACTAGCGGGTAACCATGAGCAGTTCTTC.

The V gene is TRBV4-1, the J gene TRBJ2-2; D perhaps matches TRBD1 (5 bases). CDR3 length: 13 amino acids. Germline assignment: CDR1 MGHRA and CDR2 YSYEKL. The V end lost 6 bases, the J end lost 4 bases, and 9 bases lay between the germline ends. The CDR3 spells CASSHRTTGELFF. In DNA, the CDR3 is TGCGCCAGCAGTCACAGGACCACCGGGGAGCTGTTTTTT.

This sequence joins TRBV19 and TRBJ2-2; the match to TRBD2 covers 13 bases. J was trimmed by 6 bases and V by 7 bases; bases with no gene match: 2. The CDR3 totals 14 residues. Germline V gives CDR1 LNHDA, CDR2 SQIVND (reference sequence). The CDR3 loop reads CASIGLAGAGELFF. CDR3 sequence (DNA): TGTGCCAGTATCGGACTAGCGGGAGCCGGGGAGCTGTTTTTT.

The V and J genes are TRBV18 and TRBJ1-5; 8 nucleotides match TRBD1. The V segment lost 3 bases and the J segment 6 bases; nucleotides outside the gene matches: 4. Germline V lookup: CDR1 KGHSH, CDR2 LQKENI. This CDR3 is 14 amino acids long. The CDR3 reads CASSPQGAGQPQHF. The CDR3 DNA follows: TGTGCCAGCTCACCGCAGGGGGCGGGTCAGCCCCAGCATTTT.

CDR3 amino acids: CASSIGETQYF. CDR3 nucleotide sequence: TGTGCCAGCAGCATCGGAGAGACCCAGTACTTC. V usage is TRBV5-4 and J usage is TRBJ2-5, with D uncertain. Germline CDR1 reads SGHNT; CDR2 reads YYREEE (reference sequence). V lost 4 bases and J lost 4, with 5 bases in between. The CDR3 contains 11 residues.

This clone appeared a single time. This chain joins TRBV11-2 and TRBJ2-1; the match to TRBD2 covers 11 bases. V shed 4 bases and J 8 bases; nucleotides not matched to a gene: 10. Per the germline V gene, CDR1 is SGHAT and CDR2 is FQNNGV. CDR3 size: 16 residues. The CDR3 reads CASSSGTSGLWDEQFF. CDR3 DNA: TGTGCCAGCAGCTCCGGGACTAGCGGCCTTTGGGATGAGCAGTTCTTC.

The CDR3 is CASSLPGTGPNSGANVLTF. CDR3 sequence (DNA): TGTGCCAGCAGCTTACCCGGGACAGGCCCAAACTCTGGGGCCAACGTCCTGACTTTC. The J gene is TRBJ2-6, the V gene TRBV7-9; TRBD1 matches at 8 bases. With 2 bases clipped from V and 0 bases from J, the junction kept 9 bases outside the gene matches. The CDR3 spans 19 residues. Germline loops: CDR1 SEHNR, CDR2 FQNEAQ (reference sequence).

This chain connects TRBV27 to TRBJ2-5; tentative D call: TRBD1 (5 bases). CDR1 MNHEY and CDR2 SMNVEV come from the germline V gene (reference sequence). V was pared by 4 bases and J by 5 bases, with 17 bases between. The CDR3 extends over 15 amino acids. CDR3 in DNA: TGTGCCAGCAGTTCGGTGGGGCTCCGGATGGAGACCCAGTACTTC. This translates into CASSSVGLRMETQYF.

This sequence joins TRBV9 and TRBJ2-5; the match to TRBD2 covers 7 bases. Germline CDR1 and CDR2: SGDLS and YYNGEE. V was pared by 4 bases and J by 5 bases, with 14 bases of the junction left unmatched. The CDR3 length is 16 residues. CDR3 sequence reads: CASSFGAGEVGETQYF. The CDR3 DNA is TGTGCCAGCAGCTTTGGGGCGGGAGAGGTGGGGGAGACCCAGTACTTC.

DNA of the CDR3: TGCGCCAGCAGCTTACTAGCGGGAGGGTACAATGAGCAGTTCTTC. Protein: CASSLLAGGYNEQFF. The V gene is TRBV5-1, the J gene TRBJ2-1; 13 bases match TRBD2. V was clipped by 2 bases and J by 4 bases; unmatched bases: 0. Germline CDR1 SGHRS, CDR2 YFSETQ. The CDR3 covers 15 residues.

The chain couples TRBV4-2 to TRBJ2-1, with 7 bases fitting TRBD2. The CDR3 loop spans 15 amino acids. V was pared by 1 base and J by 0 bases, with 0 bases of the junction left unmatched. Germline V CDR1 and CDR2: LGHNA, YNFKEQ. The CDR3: CASSQGGSSYNEQFF. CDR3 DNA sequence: TGTGCCAGCAGCCAAGGCGGGAGCTCCTACAATGAGCAGTTCTTC.

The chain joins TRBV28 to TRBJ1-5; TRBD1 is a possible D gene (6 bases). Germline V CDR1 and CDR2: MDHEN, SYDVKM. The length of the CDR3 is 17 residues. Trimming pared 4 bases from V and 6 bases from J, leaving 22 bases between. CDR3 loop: CASSSSAGGGVAQPQHF. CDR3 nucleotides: TGTGCCAGCAGTTCCTCCGCGGGCGGGGGCGTTGCTCAGCCCCAGCATTTT.

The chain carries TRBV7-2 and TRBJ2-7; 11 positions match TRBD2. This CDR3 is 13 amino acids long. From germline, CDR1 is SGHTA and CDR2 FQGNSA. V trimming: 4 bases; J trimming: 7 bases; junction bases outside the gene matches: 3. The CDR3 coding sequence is TGTGCCAGCAGCTCTAGGACTAGCGGGGAGCAGTACTTC. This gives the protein CASSSRTSGEQYF.

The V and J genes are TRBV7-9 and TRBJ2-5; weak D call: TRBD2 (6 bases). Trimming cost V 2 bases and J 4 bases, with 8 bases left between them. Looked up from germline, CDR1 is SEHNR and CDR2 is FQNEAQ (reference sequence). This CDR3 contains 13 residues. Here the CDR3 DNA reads TGTGCCAGCAGCTTAACGGGGGTAGAGACCCAGTACTTC. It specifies CASSLTGVETQYF.

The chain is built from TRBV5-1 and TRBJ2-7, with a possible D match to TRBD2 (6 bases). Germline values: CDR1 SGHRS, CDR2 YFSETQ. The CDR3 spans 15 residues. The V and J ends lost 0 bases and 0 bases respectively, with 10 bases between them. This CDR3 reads CASSLGGGNSYEQYF. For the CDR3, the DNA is TGCGCCAGCAGCTTGGGGGGCGGGAACTCCTACGAGCAGTACTTC.

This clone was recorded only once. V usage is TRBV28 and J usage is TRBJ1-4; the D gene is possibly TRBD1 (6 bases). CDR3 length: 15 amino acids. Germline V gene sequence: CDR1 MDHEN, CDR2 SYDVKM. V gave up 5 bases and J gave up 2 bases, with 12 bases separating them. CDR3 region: CASSLRTVTNEKLFF. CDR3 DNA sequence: TGTGCCAGCAGTCTGAGGACAGTGACTAATGAAAAACTGTTTTTT.

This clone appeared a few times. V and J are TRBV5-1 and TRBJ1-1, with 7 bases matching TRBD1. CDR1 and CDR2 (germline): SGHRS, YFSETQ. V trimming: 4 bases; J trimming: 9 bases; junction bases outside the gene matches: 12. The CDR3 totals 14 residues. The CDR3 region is CASSQRPGQAKAFF. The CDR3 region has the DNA TGCGCCAGCAGCCAACGGCCCGGACAGGCTAAAGCTTTCTTT.

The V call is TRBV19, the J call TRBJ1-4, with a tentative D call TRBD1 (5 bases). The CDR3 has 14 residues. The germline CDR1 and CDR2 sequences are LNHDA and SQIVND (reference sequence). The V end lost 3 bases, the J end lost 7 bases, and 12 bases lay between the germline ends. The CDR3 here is CASSITGRSEKLFF. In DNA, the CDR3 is TGTGCCAGTAGTATTACAGGTCGGAGTGAAAAACTGTTTTTT.

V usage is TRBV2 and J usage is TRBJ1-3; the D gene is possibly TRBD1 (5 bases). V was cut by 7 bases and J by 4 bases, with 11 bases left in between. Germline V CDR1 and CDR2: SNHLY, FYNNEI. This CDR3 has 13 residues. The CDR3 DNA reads TGTGCCAGCAAGGGGTTGTCGGGAAACACCATATATTTT. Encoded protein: CASKGLSGNTIYF.

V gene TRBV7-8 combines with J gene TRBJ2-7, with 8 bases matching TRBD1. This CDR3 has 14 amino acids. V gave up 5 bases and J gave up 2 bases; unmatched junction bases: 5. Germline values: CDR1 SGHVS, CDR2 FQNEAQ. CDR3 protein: CASSPQTGAYEQYF. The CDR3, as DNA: TGTGCCAGCAGCCCCCAGACAGGGGCCTACGAGCAGTACTTC.

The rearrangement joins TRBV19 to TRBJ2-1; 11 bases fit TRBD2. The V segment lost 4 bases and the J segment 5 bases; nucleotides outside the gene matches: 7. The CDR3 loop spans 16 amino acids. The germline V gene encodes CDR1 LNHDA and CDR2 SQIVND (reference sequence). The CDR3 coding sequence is TGTGCCAGTAGTACACCTAGCGGGAGGACTAACAATGAGCAGTTCTTC. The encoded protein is CASSTPSGRTNNEQFF. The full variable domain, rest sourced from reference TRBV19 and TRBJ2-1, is DGGITQSPKYLFRKEGQNVTLSCEQNLNHDAMYWYRQDPGQGLRLIYYSQIVNDFQKGDIAEGYSVSREKKESFPLTVTSAQKNPTAFYLCASSTPSGRTNNEQFFGPGTRLTVL.